What follows are 8 T cell receptor beta chains derived from one specimen sequenced in a study of cytomegalovirus exposure and HLA in healthy donors (dated by TCRdb to 2017 to 2019). The library was built by means of the immunoSEQ multiplex PCR assay. For the multiplex PCR, a mixture combining 60 forward primers for TCR Vbeta segments and 13 reverse primers for TCR Jbeta segments was used. The table was pulled from immuneACCESS by TCRdb, which kept in-frame rearrangements only. Such tables lose some clones; where checked, under half of the loss comes from unresolved V genes, and the rest has no known cause. The sample table lists around 140,000 clones, just under 85% of them with a count of one. The top ten clones comprise under 2% of the sample. Sequencing was carried out using PBMCs. These receptor sequences come from a woman in her forties in good health and CMV-seronegative.

The V and J genes are TRBV2 and TRBJ1-2, with D hard to call. CDR3 length equals 13 residues. Germline assignment: CDR1 SNHLY and CDR2 FYNNEI. Trimming shortened V by 2 bases and J by 8 bases, and 12 bases separated the two germline ends. The CDR3 spells CASSEYGDGGYTF. CDR3 nucleotides: TGTGCCAGCAGTGAATATGGAGATGGAGGCTACACCTTC. Supplemented by reference TRBV2 and TRBJ1-2, the full variable domain reads EPEVTQTPSHQVTQMGQEVILRCVPISNHLYFYWYRQILGQKVEFLVSFYNNEISEKSEIFDDQFSVERPDGSNFTLKIRSTKLEDSAMYFCASSEYGDGGYTFGSGTRLTVV.

The V call is TRBV28, the J call TRBJ1-5; 7 positions match TRBD1. Looked up from germline, CDR1 is MDHEN and CDR2 is SYDVKM. This CDR3 comprises 13 residues. Trimming cost V 11 bases and J 0 bases; bases outside gene matches: 4. The CDR3 loop is CAAGGISNQPQHF. The CDR3 DNA follows: TGTGCCGCAGGGGGGATTAGCAATCAGCCCCAGCATTTT.

In its sample, this clone was seen a few times. The rearrangement links TRBV7-9 to TRBJ2-3; the D is unclear. The CDR3 extends over 15 amino acids. Trimming cost V 0 bases and J 2 bases, with 9 bases left between them. Germline V gene sequence: CDR1 SEHNR, CDR2 FQNEAQ (reference sequence). CDR3 sequence reads: CASSLALALTDTQYF. Written as DNA, the CDR3 is TGTGCCAGCAGCTTAGCTTTGGCTCTCACAGATACGCAGTATTTT.

The chain employs TRBV18 and TRBJ1-3; D is perhaps TRBD1 (6 bases). CDR3 length: 14 residues. The germline V and J ends were trimmed by 3 bases and 5 bases, with 11 bases remaining between them. The V gene's germline CDR1 is KGHSH and CDR2 LQKENI. CDR3 residues: CASSPPDRRNTIYF. The CDR3 region has the DNA TGTGCCAGCTCACCTCCGGACAGACGAAACACCATATATTTT.

The chain recombines TRBV4-3 with TRBJ2-7; a weak D match, TRBD1 (6 bases). V was trimmed by 4 bases and J by 3 bases, leaving 19 bases between them. CDR3 length: 16 amino acids. CDR1 and CDR2 from the germline V gene are LGHNA and YSLEER. CDR3 coding DNA: TGCGCCAGCAGCCGGCTAAGTGGCAGGGGATTCTACGAGCAGTACTTC. Encoded protein: CASSRLSGRGFYEQYF.

About this clone itself: Its ends do not fully match the called genes, so a read error is possible. The V and J genes are TRBV5-5 and TRBJ2-7; 9 bases fit TRBD1. Per the germline V gene, CDR1 is SGHKS and CDR2 is YYEKEE (reference sequence). CDR3 size: 12 residues. CDR3 sequence reads: CASSLGLGQGGF. The CDR3 nucleotides are TGTGCCAGCAGCCTGGGGTTGGGACAGGGTGGCTTC.

The chain couples TRBV18 to TRBJ1-1, with 8 bases fitting TRBD1. The V gene end was trimmed by 3 bases and the J gene end by 1 base; junction bases not matched to a gene: 13. Germline CDR1 is KGHSH and CDR2 is LQKENI. The CDR3 is made up of 18 amino acids. This CDR3 is CASSPLIGQGGENTEAFF. Written as DNA, the CDR3 is TGTGCCAGCTCACCGCTAATTGGACAGGGTGGGGAGAACACTGAAGCTTTCTTT.

A few counts support this clone. J is TRBJ2-5 and V is TRBV2; 7 bases are a match to TRBD1. This CDR3 is built from 13 residues. Unmatched junction bases numbered 5, after V lost 5 bases and J lost 5 bases. Germline CDR1 SNHLY, CDR2 FYNNEI. CDR3 protein: CASSHRGLETQYF. CDR3 DNA: TGTGCCAGCAGTCACAGGGGTCTGGAGACCCAGTACTTC.